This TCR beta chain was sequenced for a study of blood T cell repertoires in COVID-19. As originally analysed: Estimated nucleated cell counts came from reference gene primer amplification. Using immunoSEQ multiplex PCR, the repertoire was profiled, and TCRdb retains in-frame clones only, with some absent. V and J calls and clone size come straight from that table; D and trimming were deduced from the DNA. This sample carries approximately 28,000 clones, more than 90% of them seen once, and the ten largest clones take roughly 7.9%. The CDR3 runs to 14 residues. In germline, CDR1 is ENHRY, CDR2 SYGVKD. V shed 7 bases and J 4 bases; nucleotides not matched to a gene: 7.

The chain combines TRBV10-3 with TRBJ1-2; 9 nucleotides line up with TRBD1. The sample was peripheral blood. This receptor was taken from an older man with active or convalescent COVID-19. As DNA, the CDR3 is TGTGCCATCACCCGGGACAGGGAGAGCTATGGCTACACCTTC. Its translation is CAITRDRESYGYTF.